These T cell receptor beta chains were read from a single sample in a study of blood T cell repertoires in COVID-19. Libraries were prepared by immunoSEQ multiplex PCR; TCRdb keeps only in-frame clonotypes and omits some of them. The sample yields around 240,000 clones, around 83% seen once. The sequenced material came from peripheral blood. Receptors were obtained from a woman between 50 and 59 years old with acute or convalescent COVID-19. Each CDR3 is given with its conserved first and last residue. Fields, in order: CDR3 protein, CDR3 DNA, D gene, V gene, J gene, clone size. The D gene is left open where the match is weak. Size is omitted from some rows. Given values are once, few, many or a class for expanded clones.

CDR3 protein: CAWNTGRAEKLFF
CDR3 DNA: TGTGCCTGGAATACAGGGAGGGCTGAAAAACTGTTTTTT
D gene: .
V gene: TRBV30
J gene: TRBJ1-4
clone size: once

CDR3 protein: CASSIPLRQGPTSTDTQYF
CDR3 DNA: TGTGCCAGTAGTATCCCCCTCCGACAGGGGCCGACTAGCACAGATACGCAGTATTTT
D gene: TRBD1
V gene: TRBV19
J gene: TRBJ2-3
clone size: .

CDR3 protein: CASSQLLAGRGETQYF
CDR3 DNA: TGTGCCAGCAGCCAGTTACTAGCGGGACGGGGGGAGACCCAGTACTTC
D gene: TRBD2
V gene: TRBV3-1/TRBV3-2
J gene: TRBJ2-5
clone size: .

CDR3 protein: CASSRQGREKLFF
CDR3 DNA: TGTGCCAGTAGTAGACAGGGACGTGAAAAACTGTTTTTT
D gene: TRBD1
V gene: TRBV19
J gene: TRBJ1-4
clone size: .

CDR3 protein: CASSQVVSNRVGWGYTF
CDR3 DNA: TGTGCCAGCAGCCAAGTCGTTTCGAACAGGGTCGGGTGGGGCTACACCTTC
D gene: .
V gene: TRBV3-1/TRBV3-2
J gene: TRBJ1-2
clone size: .

CDR3 protein: CASSLSGGAGNQPQHF
CDR3 DNA: TGTGCCAGCAGTTTATCAGGGGGCGCCGGCAATCAGCCCCAGCATTTT
D gene: TRBD1
V gene: TRBV28
J gene: TRBJ1-5
clone size: .

CDR3 protein: CASGGGQTEAFF
CDR3 DNA: TGTGCCAGCGGGGGGGGGCAGACTGAAGCTTTCTTT
D gene: .
V gene: TRBV12-3/TRBV12-4
J gene: TRBJ1-1
clone size: once

CDR3 protein: CASSPSQQGRTEAFF
CDR3 DNA: TGTGCCAGTAGTCCCAGCCAACAGGGACGTACTGAAGCTTTCTTT
D gene: .
V gene: TRBV19
J gene: TRBJ1-1
clone size: .

CDR3 protein: CASKASATSTDTQYF
CDR3 DNA: TGCGCCAGCAAGGCTAGCGCGACTAGCACAGATACGCAGTATTTT
D gene: .
V gene: TRBV10-2
J gene: TRBJ2-3
clone size: .

CDR3 protein: CASSPELAGGLIRTDTQYF
CDR3 DNA: TGTGCCAGCAGCCCCGAACTAGCGGGAGGCCTAATACGCACAGATACGCAGTATTTT
D gene: TRBD2
V gene: TRBV7-8
J gene: TRBJ2-3
clone size: once

CDR3 protein: CASRGTGANQPQHF
CDR3 DNA: TGTGCCAGCAGGGGGACAGGGGCCAATCAGCCCCAGCATTTT
D gene: TRBD1
V gene: TRBV2
J gene: TRBJ1-5
clone size: .

CDR3 protein: CASSGTGAYGYTF
CDR3 DNA: TGCGCCAGCAGCGGGACAGGGGCCTATGGCTACACCTTC
D gene: TRBD1
V gene: TRBV5-1
J gene: TRBJ1-2
clone size: .

CDR3 protein: CASSLQQRGGLNTGELFF
CDR3 DNA: TGCGCCAGCAGCTTGCAACAGCGGGGGGGCCTGAACACCGGGGAGCTGTTTTTT
D gene: TRBD2
V gene: TRBV5-1
J gene: TRBJ2-2
clone size: .

CDR3 protein: CASSRQGNTEAFF
CDR3 DNA: TGTGCCAGCTCCCGACAGGGTAACACTGAAGCTTTCTTT
D gene: TRBD1
V gene: TRBV28
J gene: TRBJ1-1
clone size: .

CDR3 protein: CASSQELAGGYEQYF
CDR3 DNA: TGCGCCAGCAGCCAAGAGTTAGCGGGGGGTTACGAGCAGTACTTC
D gene: TRBD2
V gene: TRBV4-3
J gene: TRBJ2-7
clone size: .

CDR3 protein: CASRLERGVQETQYF
CDR3 DNA: TGTGCCAGCAGGCTCGAGCGGGGGGTGCAAGAGACCCAGTACTTC
D gene: TRBD2
V gene: TRBV13
J gene: TRBJ2-5
clone size: .

CDR3 protein: CASSGGTGWPGELFF
CDR3 DNA: TGTGCCAGCAGTGGTGGGACAGGGTGGCCCGGGGAGCTGTTTTTT
D gene: TRBD1
V gene: TRBV6-2/TRBV6-3
J gene: TRBJ2-2
clone size: .

CDR3 protein: CATSDTTDRSRYGYTF
CDR3 DNA: TGTGCCACCAGTGATACGACGGACAGGAGTCGATATGGCTACACCTTC
D gene: TRBD1
V gene: TRBV24-1
J gene: TRBJ1-2
clone size: few